Each of the 25 T cell receptor beta chains below was sequenced from the same sample in a study of regulatory T cells in long-lasting Graves disease. Indicated time point: newly diagnosed GD, antithyroid drugs for less than 3 months. TCR sequences were obtained from RNA taken from PBMCs. Arm-PCR of CDR3 regions and iRepertoire HTBI primers were used to build TCR beta libraries. TCRdb analysed the multiplex PCR reads with MiXCR anew, one entry per CDR3 protein. There are around 250,000 distinct CDR3 sequences in the sample; about 18% occur only once, and roughly 15% lies in the top ten. These records were also assigned to another study, of T cells in Graves' hyperthyroidism and ophthalmopathy.

This material consisted of peripheral blood mononuclear cells (PBMCs), taken at new diagnosis, from a patient treated with antithyroid drugs. The receptor source for this set is a woman aged 25 to 39 with Graves disease.

This clonotype showed up many times. The chain has TRBV24-1 and TRBJ2-2; D is perhaps TRBD1 (6 bases). The CDR3 is made up of 20 amino acids. Trimming pared 1 base from V and 2 bases from J, leaving 22 bases between. CDR1 is KGHDR and CDR2 is SFDVKD in the germline V gene. The CDR3 loop reads CATSDFQDPLTGTNTGELFF. The CDR3, as DNA: TGTGCCACCAGTGATTTTCAGGACCCGTTGACAGGCACTAACACCGGGGAGCTGTTTTTT.

This clonotype was counted only a few times. V gene TRBV19 combines with J gene TRBJ1-2, with 10 bases aligning to TRBD1. V lost 4 bases, J lost 5 bases, and 7 bases stayed unmatched. The CDR3 totals 15 residues. Germline V CDR1 and CDR2: LNHDA, SQIVND (reference sequence). The CDR3 DNA reads as TGTGCCAGTAGTACCCGCCGGGACAGGGGATATGGCTACACCTTC. It yields the protein CASSTRRDRGYGYTF.

This clonotype was found once. The chain carries TRBV11-1 and TRBJ2-1; D is ambiguous. The germline CDR1 and CDR2 sequences are SGHAT and FQDESV (reference sequence). The CDR3 has 14 residues. The ends were cut back, 5 bases at V and 3 bases at J, with 11 bases in the middle. In DNA, the CDR3 is TGTGCCAGCAGCCAAGATGACGGCTACAATGAGCAGTTCTTC. Residues: CASSQDDGYNEQFF.

This clonotype was counted at least ten times. CDR3 sequence reads: CASSYFGTIQETQYF. DNA of the CDR3: TGTGCCAGCAGTTACTTCGGGACTATTCAAGAGACCCAGTACTTC. The chain employs TRBV6-2 or TRBV6-3 and TRBJ2-5; 7 bases map to TRBD2. Per germline, CDR1 MNHEY and CDR2 SVGEGT. The junction had 4 bases not matched to a gene; V was cut back by 1 base and J by 2 bases. The CDR3 extends over 15 amino acids.

This clonotype was seen at least ten times. The CDR3 is CATSRDGQGYEQYF. The CDR3 region has the DNA TGTGCCACCAGCAGAGACGGACAGGGTTACGAGCAGTACTTC. The chain carries TRBV15 and TRBJ2-7; TRBD1 matches 8 bases. The germline CDR1 and CDR2 sequences are LNHNV and YYDKDF (reference sequence). This CDR3 has 14 amino acids. The trim removed 0 bases at V and 4 bases at J, leaving 2 bases unmatched.

This clonotype was counted at least ten times. The rearrangement links TRBV20-1 to TRBJ1-4; D perhaps matches TRBD1 (5 bases). The germline V gene has CDR1 DFQATT and CDR2 SNEGSKA (reference sequence). The V and J ends lost 0 bases and 2 bases respectively, with 13 bases between them. This CDR3 region has 16 residues. The CDR3 coding sequence is TGCAGTGCTAGAGATTGGGGGACTGGGACTAATGAAAAACTGTTTTTT. It specifies CSARDWGTGTNEKLFF.

This clonotype was seen repeatedly, ten times or more. The chain carries TRBV12-3 or TRBV12-4 and TRBJ2-1, with D possibly TRBD2 on 6 matching bases. V was cut by 7 bases and J by 12 bases, with 13 bases left in between. There are 11 residues in the CDR3. The CDR3 DNA sequence: TGTGCCAGCACCCTGGGGGGTAGGCAGTTCTTC. Translation gives CASTLGGRQFF.

This clonotype appeared many times. J is TRBJ1-4 and V is TRBV7-2; no clear D. CDR1 is SGHTA and CDR2 is FQGNSA in the germline V gene. V was trimmed by 5 bases and J by 3 bases, leaving 7 bases between them. The CDR3 totals 13 residues. CDR3 region: CASSIMANEKLFF. The CDR3 nucleotides read TGTGCCAGCAGCATTATGGCTAATGAAAAACTGTTTTTT.

V is TRBV5-1 and J is TRBJ2-7, with D possibly being TRBD1 (6 bases). Trimming left V 1 base short and J 1 base short, with 9 bases between. Germline CDR1 and CDR2: SGHRS and YFSETQ. The CDR3 is 14 residues long. The CDR3 sequence: CASSLTGQSYEQYF. CDR3 sequence (DNA): TGCGCCAGCAGCTTGACGGGACAATCCTACGAGCAGTACTTC. The complete variable domain, with remaining parts taken from reference TRBV5-1 and TRBJ2-7, reads KAGVTQTPRYLIKTRGQQVTLSCSPISGHRSVSWYQQTPGQGLQFLFEYFSETQRNKGNFPGRFSGRQFSNSRSEMNVSTLELGDSALYLCASSLTGQSYEQYFGPGTRLTVT.

This clonotype was seen repeatedly, ten times or more. The chain combines TRBV11-2 with TRBJ1-4, with D possibly being TRBD1 (5 bases). Germline V gene sequence: CDR1 SGHAT, CDR2 FQNNGV. The CDR3 is 14 residues long. With 6 bases removed from V and 6 bases from J, the gap between germline ends came to 14 bases. Here the CDR3 reads CASRTGTGDEKLFF. For the CDR3, the DNA is TGTGCCAGCAGGACGGGGACGGGCGATGAAAAACTGTTTTTT.

This rearrangement joins TRBV5-4 to TRBJ2-2; 7 nucleotides align to TRBD2. The CDR3 covers 15 residues. Germline V lookup: CDR1 SGHNT, CDR2 YYREEE (reference sequence). With 4 bases clipped from V and 4 bases from J, the junction kept 7 bases outside the gene matches. CDR3 in DNA: TGTGCCAGCAGCATAGCGGGTGGGCTCACCGGGGAGCTGTTTTTT. Translating gives CASSIAGGLTGELFF.

This clonotype was detected a few times. Because it lacks the conserved phenylalanine or tryptophan at the end, this CDR3 is likely a read error. The chain is built from TRBV28 and TRBJ2-7; tentatively, D is TRBD1 (6 bases). This CDR3 region has 13 residues. Trimming pared 5 bases from V and 2 bases from J, leaving 10 bases between. Germline V CDR1 and CDR2: MDHEN, SYDVKM. Here the CDR3 DNA reads TGTGCCAGCAGTCCAGGGGCCCCCTACGAGCAGTACTCC. This translates into CASSPGAPYEQYS.

This clonotype was seen repeatedly, ten times or more. The rearrangement uses TRBV7-8 and TRBJ1-6; D gene uncertain. Per germline, CDR1 SGHVS and CDR2 FQNEAQ. V gave up 4 bases and J gave up 5 bases, with 15 bases separating them. CDR3 length: 16 residues. CDR3 coding DNA: TGTGCCAGCAGCTATAGACACCAGGCAAATAATTCACCCCTCCACTTT. Translation: CASSYRHQANNSPLHF.

The chain carries TRBV6-2 or TRBV6-3 and TRBJ2-5; 13 bases agree with TRBD2. This CDR3 spans 16 amino acids. V was pared by 5 bases and J by 1 base, with 4 bases of the junction left unmatched. Germline-derived CDR1 and CDR2 are MNHEY and SVGEGT. This CDR3 reads CASSEGLAGVQETQYF. In DNA, the CDR3 is TGTGCCAGCAGTGAAGGACTAGCGGGGGTCCAAGAGACCCAGTACTTC.

This clonotype was seen repeatedly, ten times or more. V and J are TRBV2 and TRBJ2-1; D call uncertain. The CDR3 is 11 amino acids. V lost 7 bases, J lost 5 bases, and 6 bases lay in between. The germline V gene has CDR1 SNHLY and CDR2 FYNNEI. The CDR3 sequence: CASKQDNEQFF. The CDR3 nucleotides read TGTGCCAGCAAACAAGACAATGAGCAGTTCTTC.

This clonotype showed up many times. One end of the junction varies from germline; a read error may be responsible. The chain employs TRBV5-6 and TRBJ2-3; D remains ambiguous. The germline V gene has CDR1 SGHDT and CDR2 YYEEEE. The CDR3 runs to 12 residues. The chain's CDR3 is CASSGSPDTQYF. In DNA, the CDR3 is TGTGCCAGCAGCGGATCGCCAGATACGCAATATTTT.

Ten or more counts support this clonotype. The chain has TRBV6-2 or TRBV6-3 and TRBJ2-1; 9 bases map to TRBD2. This CDR3 comprises 16 residues. The germline gives CDR1 MNHEY, CDR2 SVGEGT. Trimming removed 3 bases from V and 7 bases from J; junction bases left unmatched: 10. The CDR3 sequence is CASSYFLAGRGNEQFF. CDR3 DNA: TGTGCCAGCAGTTATTTCCTAGCGGGGCGAGGGAATGAGCAGTTCTTC.

This clonotype was observed many times. V usage is TRBV2 and J usage is TRBJ1-1; D uncertain. V was cut by 1 base and J by 4 bases, with 13 bases left in between. Germline V gene lookup returns CDR1 SNHLY and CDR2 FYNNEI. The CDR3 is 15 residues long. CDR3 nucleotides: TGTGCCAGCAGTGAAGACACAGCCGGTGTCACTGAAGCTTTCTTT. This translates into CASSEDTAGVTEAFF.

Ten or more counts support this clonotype. This chain uses TRBV6-2 or TRBV6-3 with TRBJ1-2; the D gene is possibly TRBD1 (5 bases). The CDR3 has 13 residues. V was shortened by 2 bases and J by 8 bases, with 12 bases between the two germline ends. CDR1 is MNHEY, CDR2 SVGEGT, per germline. CDR3 amino acids: CASSYTPGGGYTF. In nucleotides, the CDR3 is TGTGCCAGCAGTTACACCCCCGGGGGAGGCTACACCTTC.

This clonotype was seen repeatedly, ten times or more. The chain couples TRBV27 to TRBJ1-5; D might be TRBD1 (6 bases). The CDR3 loop spans 16 amino acids. The germline V gene encodes CDR1 MNHEY and CDR2 SMNVEV (reference sequence). V lost 2 bases and J lost 7, with 18 bases in between. This chain's CDR3 is CASSLTYGQSYQPQHF. Here the CDR3 DNA reads TGTGCCAGCAGTTTAACCTACGGACAGTCTTACCAGCCCCAGCATTTT.

This clonotype was seen ten or more times. The chain uses TRBV19 and TRBJ2-7, with 8 positions matching TRBD1. The trim removed 7 bases at V and 2 bases at J, leaving 13 bases unmatched. Germline V lookup: CDR1 LNHDA, CDR2 SQIVND (reference sequence). The CDR3 loop spans 16 amino acids. CDR3 sequence reads: CASTPTRGRMAYEQYF. DNA for the CDR3: TGTGCCAGTACCCCAACCAGGGGGCGGATGGCCTACGAGCAGTACTTC.

In its sample, this clonotype was seen many times. V is TRBV2 and J is TRBJ1-1; TRBD1 agrees at 11 bases. The CDR3 runs to 16 residues. Trimming took 9 bases from V and 0 from J; bases not matched to a gene: 9. Germline assignment: CDR1 SNHLY and CDR2 FYNNEI. Here the CDR3 reads CASSGTGGAMNTEAFF. DNA for the CDR3: TGTGCCAGTTCCGGGACAGGGGGTGCCATGAACACTGAAGCTTTCTTT.

The table lists this clonotype with many counts. The gene calls are TRBV25-1 and TRBJ2-5, with TRBD2 matching over 9 bases. The CDR3 length is 16 residues. Germline-derived CDR1 and CDR2 are MGHDK and SYGVNS. The V segment lost 6 bases and the J segment 5 bases; nucleotides outside the gene matches: 13. CDR3 sequence (DNA): TGTGCCAGCAGCGAAGGCTTGTTAGCGGGGGATGAGACCCAGTACTTC. This gives the protein CASSEGLLAGDETQYF.

In nucleotides, the CDR3 is TGTGCCAGCAGCCGGGACTTCCATCCCCTTTACAATGAGCAGTTCTTC. Translation gives CASSRDFHPLYNEQFF. This chain links TRBV6-4 with TRBJ2-1, with a weak D call TRBD2 (6 bases). This CDR3 has 16 residues. Trimming left V 6 bases short and J 4 bases short, with 19 bases between. The germline V gene has CDR1 MRHNA and CDR2 SNTAGT.

The V call is TRBV11-2, the J call TRBJ2-7; no reliable D call. The CDR3 covers 14 residues. The V gene's germline CDR1 is SGHAT and CDR2 FQNNGV. V dropped 1 base and J dropped 4 bases, with 11 bases sitting between them. The CDR3 protein is CASSLVAGWYEQYF. CDR3 sequence (DNA): TGTGCCAGCAGCTTAGTGGCAGGATGGTACGAGCAGTACTTC.